One and the same sample provided the 6 T cell receptor beta chains below, sequenced in a study of cytomegalovirus exposure and HLA in healthy donors. The PCR ran on 60 Vbeta and 13 Jbeta primers. This table comes from immunoSEQ multiplex PCR, and its TCRdb copy is limited to in-frame clones, with some not included. The repertoire has tens of thousands of clones, about two thirds of them found once; the top ten carry around a fifth. The sequenced material came from PBMCs. These receptors originate from a woman aged 45-60 years in good health and CMV-seropositive.

The V call is TRBV19, the J call TRBJ2-1; 16 nucleotides match TRBD2. Germline CDR1 LNHDA, CDR2 SQIVND (reference sequence). The CDR3 runs 15 residues. With V trimmed by 7 bases and J by 10 bases, 7 bases remained unmatched. CDR3 loop: CASTPGLAGGLEQFF. The CDR3 region has the DNA TGTGCCAGTACTCCGGGACTAGCGGGGGGGCTAGAGCAGTTCTTC.

This clone was counted a few times. V and J are TRBV10-3 and TRBJ2-7; 7 nucleotides agree with TRBD1. CDR1 ENHRY and CDR2 SYGVKD come from the germline V gene. This CDR3 is 13 amino acids long. The V gene end was trimmed by 2 bases and the J gene end by 3 bases; junction bases not matched to a gene: 1. The CDR3 here is CAISEDRDYEQYF. As DNA, the CDR3 is TGTGCCATCAGTGAGGACAGGGACTACGAGCAGTACTTC.

The chain is built from TRBV7-9 and TRBJ2-3; D unclear. The CDR3 consists of 13 residues. The ends were cut back, 5 bases at V and 1 base at J, with 7 bases in the middle. The germline V gene encodes CDR1 SEHNR and CDR2 FQNEAQ (reference sequence). CDR3 residues: CASSPPGTDTQYF. CDR3 nucleotides: TGTGCCAGCAGCCCTCCAGGCACAGATACGCAGTATTTT. Filled out from reference TRBV7-9 and TRBJ2-3, the complete variable domain reads DTGVSQNPRHKITKRGQNVTFRCDPISEHNRLYWYRQTLGQGPEFLTYFQNEAQLEKSRLLSDRFSAERPKGSFSTLEIQRTEQGDSAMYLCASSPPGTDTQYFGPGTRLTVL.

This clone was recorded a few times. The chain couples TRBV6-5 to TRBJ2-1; weak D call: TRBD1 (6 bases). CDR1 and CDR2 (germline): MNHEY, SVGAGI. The germline V and J ends were trimmed by 6 bases and 3 bases, with 9 bases remaining between them. There are 13 residues in the CDR3. CDR3 residues: CASRGALYNEQFF. The CDR3 DNA reads TGTGCCAGCAGGGGGGCCCTCTACAATGAGCAGTTCTTC.

The chain links TRBV19 to TRBJ2-1; 9 bases are a match to TRBD2. The junction had 9 bases not matched to a gene; V was cut back by 6 bases and J by 3 bases. The CDR3 is made up of 16 amino acids. Germline values: CDR1 LNHDA, CDR2 SQIVND (reference sequence). In nucleotides, the CDR3 is TGTGCCAGTAGGCTCAGGGCTAGCGGGGACTACAATGAGCAGTTCTTC. It specifies CASRLRASGDYNEQFF.

The V gene is TRBV5-1, the J gene TRBJ2-1, with 7 nucleotides matching TRBD1. The junction had 12 bases not matched to a gene; V was cut back by 0 bases and J by 6 bases. From germline, CDR1 is SGHRS and CDR2 YFSETQ. The CDR3 sequence is 17 residues long. CDR3 in DNA: TGCGCCAGCAGCTTGGACTCAGGGACAGAAAGGATCAATGAGCAGTTCTTC. Encoded protein: CASSLDSGTERINEQFF.